The clone carrying this T cell receptor (beta chain) was counted ten times or more. Its antigen is undetermined. This record belongs to a study of naive and memory T cell subsets. Study results and caveats: Naive repertoires, especially CD8, held a few larger clonotypes, possibly memory cells re-expressing CD45RA. Diversity fell and Gini index rose from naive through CM, EM, EMRA. Naive and memory repertoire findings lacked a ground truth for validation.

This CDR3 is built from 13 residues. Trimming pared 1 base from V and 7 bases from J, leaving 11 bases between. Germline CDR1 is SGHTA and CDR2 is FQGNSA. An equimolar mix of two oligonucleotides served as the beta constant-region primer for TRBC1 and TRBC2. Ligated cDNA was amplified by four rounds of PCR with nested alpha and beta constant-region primers and SP2. TCRdb re-analysed the UMI-ligation and nested PCR reads in MiXCR, keeping a single row per CDR3 protein. Of over 80,000 distinct CDR3 sequences listed, roughly 10% were seen once; the top ten hold roughly 0.13%. Sequenced material: naive CD4+ T cells from blood. The chain is built from TRBV7-2 and TRBJ2-7; D is ambiguous. The sequence derives from a human donor in good health. This chain's CDR3 is CASSLDYPGEQYF. The CDR3 bases are TGTGCCAGCAGCTTAGATTACCCGGGTGAGCAGTACTTC.